A selection of T cell receptor beta chains follows, all from one sample in a study of brain T cells in children with intractable seizures. Data came from immunoSEQ multiplex PCR; TCRdb stores just in-frame clones and leaves some out. This sample has 95,000 to 120,000 clones; approximately 94% occur once, and the top ten carry around 4%. The sample was peripheral blood, taken at surgery. The receptor set was obtained from a boy under three years old with hemimegalencephaly and intractable seizures. CDR3s include the opening cysteine and the closing phenylalanine or tryptophan. A D gene is named only where the DNA matches it firmly. Part of the rows lack a size; the others show once, few, many or a class for expanded clones.

v_call	clone_size	j_call	d_call	cdr3_aa	cdr3_nt
TRBV28	NA	TRBJ2-7	NA	CASSLPQVSEQYF	TGTGCCAGCAGTTTACCCCAAGTTTCGGAGCAGTACTTC
TRBV6-5	NA	TRBJ1-1	NA	CASSYSKNTEAFF	TGTGCCAGCAGTTACTCAAAGAACACTGAAGCTTTCTTT
TRBV10-3	NA	TRBJ1-3	NA	CAISEIPTGNTIYF	TGTGCCATCAGTGAGATTCCGACTGGAAACACCATATATTTT
TRBV3-1/TRBV3-2	NA	TRBJ1-5	NA	CASSLRTEKGNQPQHF	TGTGCCAGCAGCCTCCGGACCGAAAAAGGGAATCAGCCCCAGCATTTT
TRBV28	NA	TRBJ2-7	NA	CASSLDRLLASYEQYF	TGTGCCAGCAGTTTGGATCGTCTCCTAGCCTCCTACGAGCAGTACTTC
TRBV6-1	NA	TRBJ1-5	NA	CASSEGGFSGQPQHF	TGTGCCAGCAGTGAAGGGGGGTTTTCGGGGCAGCCCCAGCATTTT
TRBV7-8	NA	TRBJ2-3	TRBD2	CASSLTRAGVTDTQYF	TGTGCCAGCAGCTTAACCAGAGCGGGAGTAACAGATACGCAGTATTTT
TRBV6-1	NA	TRBJ2-2	TRBD2	CASSEAGLAGGLRDTGELFF	TGTGCCAGCAGTGAAGCGGGGCTAGCGGGAGGGTTACGCGACACCGGGGAGCTGTTTTTT
TRBV27	NA	TRBJ1-2	NA	CASSLAGPGSGWNYGYTF	TGTGCCAGCAGTTTAGCTGGCCCGGGCTCGGGGTGGAACTATGGCTACACCTTC
TRBV6-7	NA	TRBJ1-1	NA	CASSYIGPARNTEAFF	TGTGCCAGCAGTTATATTGGGCCCGCCCGGAACACTGAAGCTTTCTTT
TRBV13	NA	TRBJ2-2	NA	CASSLLNTGELFF	TGTGCCAGCAGCTTACTGAACACCGGGGAGCTGTTTTTT
TRBV5-4	NA	TRBJ2-1	TRBD2	CASSYGTSGRSEQFF	TGTGCCAGCAGCTATGGGACTAGCGGGAGATCCGAGCAGTTCTTC
TRBV6-5	NA	TRBJ2-5	NA	CASSSPGRSSQYF	TGTGCCAGCAGTTCACCGGGACGGTCGTCCCAGTACTTC
TRBV5-1	NA	TRBJ2-5	NA	CASSLASSSGGQETQYF	TGCGCCAGCAGCTTGGCCTCATCCTCCGGCGGGCAAGAGACCCAGTACTTC
TRBV24-1	NA	TRBJ2-1	NA	CATSVGVSYNEQFF	TGTGCCACCAGTGTCGGGGTCTCCTACAATGAGCAGTTCTTC
TRBV15	NA	TRBJ2-1	TRBD2	CATSRVGTSGREQFF	TGTGCCACCAGCAGAGTGGGGACTAGCGGGAGAGAGCAGTTCTTC
TRBV2	NA	TRBJ1-1	TRBD1	CATGQDRGRPEAFF	TGTGCCACTGGGCAGGACAGGGGGCGCCCTGAAGCTTTCTTT
TRBV9	NA	TRBJ2-1	NA	CASSVEGEWDEQFF	TGTGCCAGCAGCGTAGAAGGGGAGTGGGATGAGCAGTTCTTC
TRBV28	NA	TRBJ2-7	NA	CASGWSYEQYF	TGTGCCAGCGGCTGGTCCTACGAGCAGTACTTC
TRBV30	NA	TRBJ1-5	NA	CAWSVRRQTQPQHF	TGTGCCTGGAGTGTGCGCCGGCAAACTCAGCCCCAGCATTTT
TRBV6-1	NA	TRBJ1-5	NA	CASSEAWGNQPQHF	TGTGCCAGCAGTGAAGCGTGGGGGAATCAGCCCCAGCATTTT
TRBV2	NA	TRBJ2-1	TRBD1	CASRETGGNEQFF	TGTGCCAGCAGAGAGACAGGGGGGAATGAGCAGTTCTTC
TRBV6-2/TRBV6-3	NA	TRBJ2-1	NA	CASSQRGSGPNEQFF	TGTGCCAGCAGCCAAAGGGGTAGCGGACCTAATGAGCAGTTCTTC
TRBV11-2	NA	TRBJ2-3	NA	CASSSGAQNTQYF	TGTGCCAGCAGCTCGGGAGCGCAAAATACGCAGTATTTT
TRBV13	once	TRBJ2-7	NA	CASSLVYGGPSSYEQYF	TGTGCCAGCAGCTTAGTGTACGGAGGTCCGAGCTCCTACGAGCAGTACTTC
TRBV6-1	NA	TRBJ1-3	NA	CASSEQGSGNTIYF	TGTGCCAGCAGTGAACAGGGATCTGGAAACACCATATATTTT
TRBV7-2	NA	TRBJ2-1	NA	CASSLVGGPSSYNEQFF	TGTGCCAGCAGCTTAGTGGGCGGCCCGAGCTCCTACAATGAGCAGTTCTTC
TRBV5-1	NA	TRBJ1-2	TRBD1	CASSLAGQGHYGYTF	TGCGCCAGCAGCTTGGCCGGACAGGGTCACTATGGCTACACCTTC
TRBV7-3	NA	TRBJ2-3	TRBD1	CASSLTRQGVDTQYF	TGTGCCAGCAGCTTAACGAGACAGGGGGTGGATACGCAGTATTTT
TRBV28	NA	TRBJ2-7	NA	CASRHLVGLSYEQYF	TGTGCCAGCAGGCACCTCGTGGGTCTATCCTACGAGCAGTACTTC
TRBV3-1/TRBV3-2	NA	TRBJ2-1	NA	CASGGLVNEQFF	TGTGCCAGCGGGGGTCTCGTGAATGAGCAGTTCTTC
TRBV14	NA	TRBJ2-3	NA	CASSLLDSGSTDTQYF	TGTGCCAGCAGCCTTCTAGATAGCGGCAGCACAGATACGCAGTATTTT
TRBV9	NA	TRBJ2-3	NA	CASTRRDLSTDTQYF	TGTGCCAGCACCCGCCGGGACTTAAGCACAGATACGCAGTATTTT
TRBV11-3	NA	TRBJ2-5	NA	CASSLLASQETQYF	TGTGCCAGCAGCTTACTGGCTAGTCAAGAGACCCAGTACTTC
TRBV7-7	NA	TRBJ2-1	TRBD2	CASSPRPGLAGQRTYNEQFF	TGTGCCAGCAGCCCACGACCGGGACTAGCGGGGCAAAGAACTTACAATGAGCAGTTCTTC